The source of this TCR beta chain is a study of tumor-infiltrating lymphocytes in primary liver carcinoma. The J segment lost 14 bases and the V segment lost 2 bases, leaving 14 bases of the junction unmatched. The CDR3 is made up of 15 amino acids. Germline CDR1 and CDR2: MNHEY and SVGEGT. Study-wide results and limits: When set against blood, tumors had a significantly higher top-250-clone fraction (p = 0.039).

The input was 450 to 500 ng total RNA; TCR beta cDNA was made from it with a constant-region primer. Slightly modified ARM-PCR with three nested multiplex PCR rounds yielded TCR beta libraries. With TRBV1-TRBV30 forward primers and a C-beta reverse primer, the first two PCR rounds were run for roughly 9 cycles each. One entry per CDR3 protein results from TCRdb running MiXCR on the multiplex PCR reads. The sample consists of 300,000 to 350,000 distinct CDR3 sequences, 65% of them appearing once. To note about this clonotype: What it recognizes is unknown. A much larger clone is a single base away; this may be a read error.

Unsorted whole blood yielded blood RNA, and germline DNA was extracted as well. Input material: peripheral blood. This chain connects TRBV6-2 or TRBV6-3 to TRBJ2-1; 8 bases are a match to TRBD2. The receptor was derived from a man aged 40-49 years with primary liver carcinoma and hepatitis B virus infection. CDR3 amino acids: CASSYEVGRALGEFF. DNA of the CDR3: TGTGCCAGCAGTTACGAAGTCGGGAGGGCCTTGGGTGAGTTCTTC.